Following are 32 T cell receptor beta chains from one sample sequenced in a study of T cells after posttransplantation cyclophosphamide. Here immunoSEQ multiplex PCR was the method, and the copy in TCRdb shows in-frame clones only, minus some. Seen here are about 6,900 clones, 95% to 98% observed once, and the top ten hold approximately 0.46%. Material for sequencing was naive CD8+ T cells sorted from PBMCs. These receptors were collected from a woman in her thirties in good health and a related stem cell transplant donor.

The CDR3 DNA reads TGTGCCAGCAGTTTGGGCAGGGGGTACTATGGCTACACCTTC. Translated, it gives CASSLGRGYYGYTF. This chain uses TRBV27 with TRBJ1-2; 7 bases line up with TRBD1. Germline V gene sequence: CDR1 MNHEY, CDR2 SMNVEV (reference sequence). The CDR3 extends over 14 amino acids. V dropped 3 bases and J dropped 3; count of bases not matched to a gene: 4.

The chain recombines TRBV4-1 with TRBJ2-5, with 12 nucleotides matching TRBD2. This CDR3 spans 16 amino acids. The germline gives CDR1 MGHRA, CDR2 YSYEKL. The V and J ends lost 4 bases and 4 bases, in that order; junction bases with no gene match: 7. CDR3 amino acids: CASSPGLAGWGETQYF. The CDR3 DNA sequence: TGCGCCAGCAGCCCCGGACTAGCGGGGTGGGGAGAGACCCAGTACTTC.

The chain has TRBV28 and TRBJ1-5; TRBD1 matches 7 bases. The V and J ends lost 11 bases and 6 bases, in that order; junction bases with no gene match: 10. CDR1 is MDHEN, CDR2 SYDVKM, per germline. CDR3 size: 13 residues. The CDR3 DNA follows: TGTGCCTGCCGTAGGGGGCATGGTCAGCCCCAGCATTTT. Translation: CACRRGHGQPQHF.

The chain joins TRBV5-6 to TRBJ1-5; D remains ambiguous. V dropped 0 bases and J dropped 6 bases, with 10 bases sitting between them. CDR1 is SGHDT and CDR2 is YYEEEE in the germline V gene. The CDR3 loop spans 14 amino acids. CDR3 in DNA: TGTGCCAGCAGCTTGGCCCCAGGAAGTCAGCCCCAGCATTTT. This sequence encodes CASSLAPGSQPQHF.

The J gene is TRBJ2-7, the V gene TRBV19; D is perhaps TRBD2 (5 bases). V dropped 5 bases and J dropped 6 bases, with 17 bases sitting between them. The CDR3 has 14 amino acids. Per germline, CDR1 LNHDA and CDR2 SQIVND (reference sequence). CDR3: CASSLDSDVSEQYF. CDR3 DNA sequence: TGTGCCAGTAGTTTGGACTCGGACGTAAGCGAGCAGTACTTC.

The chain uses TRBV6-4 and TRBJ1-2, with D maybe TRBD1 (5 bases). V gave up 2 bases and J gave up 7 bases, with 11 bases separating them. There are 13 residues in the CDR3. Germline CDR1 and CDR2: MRHNA and SNTAGT. CDR3 sequence (DNA): TGTGCCAGCAGTGACGGGGCCCTTGGTGGCTACACCTTC. It specifies CASSDGALGGYTF.

Written as DNA, the CDR3 is TGTGCCAGCAGCCTGGGCAGGGATACGCAGTATTTT. Protein sequence: CASSLGRDTQYF. V and J are TRBV11-2 and TRBJ2-3, with D uncertain. The CDR3 spans 12 residues. The ends were cut back, 5 bases at V and 6 bases at J, with 9 bases in the middle. Per germline, CDR1 SGHAT and CDR2 FQNNGV.

The CDR3 loop is CSVEEEVRNTIYF. The CDR3 DNA reads as TGCAGCGTTGAAGAAGAGGTTCGGAACACCATATATTTT. This chain links TRBV29-1 with TRBJ1-3; no clear D gene. The germline V gene has CDR1 SQVTM and CDR2 ANQGSEA. V was shortened by 0 bases and J by 7 bases, with 10 bases between the two germline ends. The length of the CDR3 is 13 residues. Together with reference TRBV29-1 and TRBJ1-3, the CDR3 gives the full variable domain: SAVISQKPSRDICQRGTSLTIQCQVDSQVTMMFWYRQQPGQSLTLIATANQGSEATYESGFVIDKFPISRPNLTFSTLTVSNMSPEDSSIYLCSVEEEVRNTIYFGEGSWLTVV.

The chain combines TRBV4-1 with TRBJ2-5, with TRBD1 matching over 7 bases. Germline loops: CDR1 MGHRA, CDR2 YSYEKL. Unmatched junction bases numbered 10, after V lost 4 bases and J lost 5 bases. The CDR3 covers 15 residues. CDR3 residues: CASSRGQADRETQYF. The CDR3, as DNA: TGCGCCAGCAGCCGAGGACAGGCGGATCGGGAGACCCAGTACTTC.

This rearrangement joins TRBV27 to TRBJ2-2; TRBD2 matches at 12 bases. V lost 8 bases to trimming and J lost 8 bases; unmatched junction nucleotides: 6. Looked up from germline, CDR1 is MNHEY and CDR2 is SMNVEV (reference sequence). This CDR3 is built from 14 residues. CDR3 sequence reads: CASSSGGGWGELFF. In DNA, the CDR3 is TGTGCCAGCTCTAGCGGGGGGGGTTGGGGGGAGCTGTTTTTT.

The gene calls are TRBV7-9 and TRBJ2-1; D may be TRBD1 (5 bases). The germline gives CDR1 SEHNR, CDR2 FQNEAQ (reference sequence). Trimming shortened V by 4 bases and J by 3 bases, and 13 bases separated the two germline ends. The CDR3 contains 15 residues. CDR3 coding DNA: TGTGCCAGCAGCTCTACAGGCGGAGACTACAATGAGCAGTTCTTC. Translating gives CASSSTGGDYNEQFF.

The chain links TRBV13 to TRBJ2-1; 11 bases are shared with TRBD2. CDR1 PRHDT and CDR2 FYEKMQ come from the germline V gene (reference sequence). The J segment lost 0 bases and the V segment lost 5 bases, leaving 6 bases of the junction unmatched. The CDR3 consists of 17 residues. The CDR3 coding sequence is TGTGCCAGCAGCCCGCCGGGGACTAGCGGCTCCTACAATGAGCAGTTCTTC. Its translation: CASSPPGTSGSYNEQFF.

The rearrangement links TRBV4-1 to TRBJ1-3; unclear D gene. CDR3 length: 14 residues. V shed 1 base and J shed 0 bases, with 4 bases lying between them. Germline CDR1 is MGHRA and CDR2 is YSYEKL. For the CDR3, the DNA is TGCGCCAGCAGCCAAGTTAGCTCTGGAAACACCATATATTTT. This translates into CASSQVSSGNTIYF.

The chain couples TRBV10-3 to TRBJ1-1, with D uncertain. The CDR3 has 12 residues. Germline-derived CDR1 and CDR2 are ENHRY and SYGVKD. V was pared by 7 bases and J by 7 bases, with 13 bases between. The chain's CDR3 is CAIKNTGIEAFF. The CDR3 nucleotides read TGTGCCATCAAGAACACGGGGATTGAAGCTTTCTTT.

The chain carries TRBV4-3 and TRBJ2-2; 8 bases are a match to TRBD2. The CDR3 spans 15 residues. Unmatched junction bases numbered 0, after V lost 0 bases and J lost 3 bases. Per the germline V gene, CDR1 is LGHNA and CDR2 is YSLEER. DNA for the CDR3: TGCGCCAGCAGCCAAGATAGCGGGGACACCGGGGAGCTGTTTTTT. Its protein is CASSQDSGDTGELFF.

The chain has TRBV7-3 and TRBJ1-2; no clear D. The CDR3 loop spans 13 amino acids. CDR1 is SGHTA and CDR2 is FQGTGA in the germline V gene. Trimming took off 2 bases at V and 3 bases at J, with 7 bases between the two ends. CDR3 residues: CASSLDTDYGYTF. In nucleotides, the CDR3 is TGTGCCAGCAGCTTAGACACAGACTATGGCTACACCTTC.

This sequence joins TRBV6-1 and TRBJ1-1, with 12 bases lining up with TRBD1. Losses at the gene ends were 4 bases for V and 0 bases for J; bases not matched to a gene: 6. The CDR3 length is 17 residues. Germline CDR1 and CDR2: MNHNS and SASEGT. The CDR3 loop reads CASSARDRGLMNTEAFF. In nucleotides, the CDR3 is TGTGCCAGCAGTGCCCGGGACAGGGGGCTTATGAACACTGAAGCTTTCTTT.

The genes are TRBV7-9 and TRBJ1-1; possible D gene TRBD1, 5 bases. The CDR3 extends over 14 amino acids. Germline assignment: CDR1 SEHNR and CDR2 FQNEAQ (reference sequence). Trimming shortened V by 4 bases and J by 7 bases, and 16 bases separated the two germline ends. The DNA of the CDR3 is TGTGCCAGCAGCTCAGGGTTCCACCAGGGTGAAGCTTTCTTT. Its protein product is CASSSGFHQGEAFF.

The chain employs TRBV27 and TRBJ1-2; TRBD1 is a possible D gene (6 bases). The V end was cut by 7 bases, the J end by 3 bases, with 21 bases between. The CDR3 length is 16 residues. Germline values: CDR1 MNHEY, CDR2 SMNVEV (reference sequence). CDR3 DNA: TGTGCCAGCAAGTCTCTCGGATCGGGGGGCGACTATGGCTACACCTTC. Its protein product is CASKSLGSGGDYGYTF.

The chain joins TRBV29-1 to TRBJ2-1, with 9 bases aligning to TRBD2. The CDR3 loop spans 12 amino acids. Germline CDR1 is SQVTM and CDR2 is ANQGSEA. V lost 7 bases, J lost 8 bases, and 6 bases stayed unmatched. The CDR3 reads CSGRGGSYEQFF. The CDR3 nucleotides are TGCAGCGGGCGGGGGGGCAGCTATGAGCAGTTCTTC.

The rearrangement links TRBV9 to TRBJ2-2, with 13 bases that match TRBD2. V trimming: 0 bases; J trimming: 2 bases; junction bases outside the gene matches: 1. Germline V gene data show CDR1 as SGDLS and CDR2 as YYNGEE. The CDR3 runs 17 residues. The DNA of the CDR3 is TGTGCCAGCAGCGTAGGACTAGCGGGGGGTAACACCGGGGAGCTGTTTTTT. Translated: CASSVGLAGGNTGELFF.

V usage is TRBV25-1 and J usage is TRBJ2-3; no firm D call. Germline V lookup: CDR1 MGHDK, CDR2 SYGVNS. V was trimmed by 6 bases and J by 6 bases, leaving 13 bases between them. This CDR3 spans 13 amino acids. DNA of the CDR3: TGTGCCAGCAGCCAATATCAGTGGGATACGCAGTATTTT. As protein: CASSQYQWDTQYF.

The chain employs TRBV9 and TRBJ2-7, with 15 bases that match TRBD2. Per germline, CDR1 SGDLS and CDR2 YYNGEE. The J segment lost 0 bases and the V segment lost 4 bases, leaving 8 bases of the junction unmatched. The CDR3 consists of 18 residues. The CDR3 bases are TGTGCCAGCAGCTCAAGGACTAGCGGGGGGGAATTCTCCTACGAGCAGTACTTC. Translation gives CASSSRTSGGEFSYEQYF.

V is TRBV30 and J is TRBJ2-7, with D unclear. Germline V gives CDR1 GTSNPN, CDR2 SVGIG (reference sequence). This CDR3 has 12 residues. Trimming took 0 bases from V and 4 from J, leaving 7 bases between them. DNA of the CDR3: TGTGCCTGGAGTGTGGGCCGATACGAGCAGTACTTC. Protein product: CAWSVGRYEQYF.

This clone has only one observation. The V call is TRBV7-9, the J call TRBJ2-5; 8 bases match TRBD2. The J segment lost 5 bases and the V segment lost 5 bases, leaving 7 bases of the junction unmatched. The CDR3 is 14 residues long. The germline CDR1 and CDR2 sequences are SEHNR and FQNEAQ (reference sequence). The CDR3 DNA reads TGTGCCAGCAGCCTCCCGGGGGGGACGGAGACCCAGTACTTC. Protein sequence: CASSLPGGTETQYF. The full variable domain, completed using reference TRBV7-9 and TRBJ2-5, is DTGVSQNPRHKITKRGQNVTFRCDPISEHNRLYWYRQTLGQGPEFLTYFQNEAQLEKSRLLSDRFSAERPKGSFSTLEIQRTEQGDSAMYLCASSLPGGTETQYFGPGTRLLVL.

V gene TRBV19 combines with J gene TRBJ1-1; D might be TRBD1 (6 bases). Germline loops: CDR1 LNHDA, CDR2 SQIVND (reference sequence). The CDR3 runs 14 residues. Deletions cut 5 bases from V and 1 base from J, with 11 bases between. CDR3 DNA sequence: TGTGCCAGTAGTTCCAAGACAGGGAACACTGAAGCTTTCTTT. Translated, it gives CASSSKTGNTEAFF.

The rearrangement joins TRBV7-8 to TRBJ2-3, with 7 bases that match TRBD2. V lost 4 bases, J lost 2 bases, and 9 bases stayed unmatched. CDR1 and CDR2 from the germline V gene are SGHVS and FQNEAQ. The CDR3 runs to 16 residues. CDR3 residues: CASSYSRTRNTDTQYF. The CDR3 nucleotides are TGTGCCAGCAGCTACTCGCGGACTAGGAACACAGATACGCAGTATTTT. Filled out from reference TRBV7-8 and TRBJ2-3, the complete variable domain reads GAGVSQSPRYKVAKRGQDVALRCDPISGHVSLFWYQQALGQGPEFLTYFQNEAQLDKSGLPSDRFFAERPEGSVSTLKIQRTQQEDSAVYLCASSYSRTRNTDTQYFGPGTRLTVL.

The chain's CDR3 is CASSLVDGDEQYF. The CDR3 region has the DNA TGTGCCAGCAGCTTAGTCGACGGGGACGAGCAGTACTTC. The genes are TRBV7-6 and TRBJ2-7; TRBD2 is a possible D gene (5 bases). From germline, CDR1 is SGHVS and CDR2 FNYEAQ. V shed 1 base and J shed 5 bases, with 9 bases lying between them. This CDR3 has 13 residues.

The genes are TRBV4-1 and TRBJ1-1; possibly TRBD1 for D (5 bases). CDR3 length: 14 amino acids. V was pared by 2 bases and J by 2 bases, with 9 bases between. The germline V gene has CDR1 MGHRA and CDR2 YSYEKL. The CDR3 region is CASSQTQVNTEAFF. The CDR3 region has the DNA TGCGCCAGCAGCCAAACACAGGTAAACACTGAAGCTTTCTTT.

The chain recombines TRBV7-9 with TRBJ1-2, with a possible D match to TRBD1 (6 bases). Germline loops: CDR1 SEHNR, CDR2 FQNEAQ (reference sequence). The CDR3 is made up of 13 amino acids. The V end was cut by 6 bases, the J end by 4 bases, with 12 bases between. The CDR3: CASSGGQTYGYTF. The CDR3 bases are TGTGCCAGCAGTGGGGGCCAGACCTATGGCTACACCTTC.

This clone was observed once. The rearrangement joins TRBV6-1 to TRBJ2-7; possibly TRBD1 for D (5 bases). Per germline, CDR1 MNHNS and CDR2 SASEGT. The CDR3 loop spans 14 amino acids. V was trimmed by 8 bases and J by 2 bases, leaving 16 bases between them. The CDR3 DNA is TGTGCCAGCGGGGCTCTGAGTGCGGCCTACGAGCAGTACTTC. Translation gives CASGALSAAYEQYF.

This clone came up once. The chain has TRBV5-4 and TRBJ1-2; perhaps TRBD1 as D (6 bases). The CDR3 is made up of 15 amino acids. CDR1 SGHNT and CDR2 YYREEE come from the germline V gene (reference sequence). V lost 0 bases to trimming and J lost 7 bases, with 16 bases between them. Written as DNA, the CDR3 is TGTGCCAGCAGCTTGGCCGGACAGCTCCGTGGTGGCTACACCTTC. Amino acid sequence: CASSLAGQLRGGYTF.